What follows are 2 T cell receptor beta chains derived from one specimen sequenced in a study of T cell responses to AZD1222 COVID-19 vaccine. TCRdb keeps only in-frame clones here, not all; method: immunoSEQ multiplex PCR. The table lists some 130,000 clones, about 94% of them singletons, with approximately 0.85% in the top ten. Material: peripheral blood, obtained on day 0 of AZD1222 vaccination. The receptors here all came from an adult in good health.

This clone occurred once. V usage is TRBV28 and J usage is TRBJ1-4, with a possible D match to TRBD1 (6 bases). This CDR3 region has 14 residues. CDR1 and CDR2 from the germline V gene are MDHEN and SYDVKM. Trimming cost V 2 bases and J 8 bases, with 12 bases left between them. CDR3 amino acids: CASSLRGGYEKLFF. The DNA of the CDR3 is TGTGCCAGCAGTTTAAGGGGGGGTTACGAAAAACTGTTTTTT.

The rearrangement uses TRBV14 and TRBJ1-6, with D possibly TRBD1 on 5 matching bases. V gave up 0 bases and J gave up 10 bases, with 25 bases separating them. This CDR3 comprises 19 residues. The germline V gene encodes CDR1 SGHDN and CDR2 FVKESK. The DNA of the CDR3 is TGTGCCAGCAGCCAAGAAGGGATCCCCGGACATCCTACCATCTCACCCCTCCACTTT. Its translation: CASSQEGIPGHPTISPLHF.